What follows are 26 T cell receptor beta chains derived from one specimen sequenced in a study of blood T cell repertoires in COVID-19. The repertoire was sequenced with immunoSEQ multiplex PCR; TCRdb's copy has only in-frame clones and lacks some. The table records 85,000 to 100,000 clones, about 85% of them present only once. Source material: peripheral blood. The receptors derive from a man aged 55 to 70 with acute or convalescent COVID-19.

This clone was observed once. The J gene is TRBJ1-2, the V gene TRBV2; D is perhaps TRBD1 (5 bases). The CDR3 sequence is 13 residues long. Germline CDR1 and CDR2: SNHLY and FYNNEI. V was pared by 0 bases and J by 7 bases, with 9 bases between. Here the CDR3 DNA reads TGTGCCAGCAGTGAAGCGCAAGGGGTTGGCTACACCTTC. Translation gives CASSEAQGVGYTF. Filled out from reference TRBV2 and TRBJ1-2, the complete variable domain reads EPEVTQTPSHQVTQMGQEVILRCVPISNHLYFYWYRQILGQKVEFLVSFYNNEISEKSEIFDDQFSVERPDGSNFTLKIRSTKLEDSAMYFCASSEAQGVGYTFGSGTRLTVV.

The V call is TRBV27, the J call TRBJ1-2; a possible D gene is TRBD1 (5 bases). Looked up from germline, CDR1 is MNHEY and CDR2 is SMNVEV (reference sequence). Trimming took 3 bases from V and 7 from J, leaving 15 bases between them. This CDR3 has 14 amino acids. The CDR3: CASSFRARGGGYTF. CDR3 in DNA: TGTGCCAGCAGTTTTAGGGCACGGGGGGGTGGCTACACCTTC.

The chain links TRBV14 to TRBJ2-1; 8 nucleotides line up with TRBD1. The trim removed 1 base at V and 14 bases at J, leaving 4 bases unmatched. CDR1 SGHDN and CDR2 FVKESK come from the germline V gene. This CDR3 region has 12 residues. CDR3 coding DNA: TGTGCCAGCAGCCAAGGGGGACAGGACAAGTTCTTC. Its translation: CASSQGGQDKFF.

As regards this clone: The sample contains more than one DNA sequence encoding this CDR3. This chain connects TRBV19 to TRBJ1-1, with D possibly matching TRBD1 (6 bases). Germline CDR1 is LNHDA and CDR2 is SQIVND (reference sequence). CDR3 size: 13 residues. Trimming stripped 8 bases from V and 0 bases from J, with 10 bases between. This chain's CDR3 is CASSQGMNTEAFF. The DNA of the CDR3 is TGTGCCAGTTCACAGGGAATGAACACTGAAGCTTTCTTT.

The table lists this clone with a few counts. This chain joins TRBV9 and TRBJ2-2; possible D gene TRBD2, 6 bases. The CDR3 has 15 residues. V was trimmed by 2 bases and J by 6 bases, leaving 14 bases between them. Germline CDR1 reads SGDLS; CDR2 reads YYNGEE. Here the CDR3 reads CASSVSGGGSGELFF. The CDR3, as DNA: TGTGCCAGCAGCGTCTCAGGTGGGGGGTCCGGGGAGCTGTTTTTT. Complete variable domain (other parts from reference TRBV9 and TRBJ2-2): DSGVTQTPKHLITATGQRVTLRCSPRSGDLSVYWYQQSLDQGLQFLIQYYNGEERAKGNILERFSAQQFPDLHSELNLSSLELGDSALYFCASSVSGGGSGELFFGEGSRLTVL.

This chain uses TRBV20-1 with TRBJ2-1; 9 bases fit TRBD2. With V trimmed by 3 bases and J by 1 base, 4 bases remained unmatched. CDR1 is DFQATT, CDR2 SNEGSKA, per germline (reference sequence). This CDR3 comprises 15 residues. CDR3 residues: CSASMRGGSYNEQFF. In nucleotides, the CDR3 is TGCAGTGCTAGTATGCGGGGGGGATCCTACAATGAGCAGTTCTTC.

This clone was seen just once. The chain is built from TRBV23-1 and TRBJ1-1; 7 bases map to TRBD1. TRBV23-1 is marked as an open reading frame, function uncertain. V was pared by 2 bases and J by 1 base, with 7 bases of the junction left unmatched. This CDR3 has 16 amino acids. The DNA for the CDR3 is TGCGCCAGCAGTCAAAAAAAGGGACAGTCGAACACTGAAGCTTTCTTT. This sequence encodes CASSQKKGQSNTEAFF.

The V call is TRBV6-5, the J call TRBJ2-7; 9 positions match TRBD1. V was pared by 6 bases and J by 3 bases, with 3 bases of the junction left unmatched. Germline-derived CDR1 and CDR2 are MNHEY and SVGAGI. The CDR3 is 13 amino acids. The CDR3: CASRETGGYEQYF. The CDR3 nucleotides read TGTGCCAGCAGGGAGACAGGGGGCTACGAGCAGTACTTC.

The CDR3 DNA follows: TGCGCCAGCGACCCACAGGGGCCAACAGATACGCAGTATTTT. This sequence encodes CASDPQGPTDTQYF. The chain is built from TRBV23-1 and TRBJ2-3; 7 positions match TRBD1. TRBV23-1 is reported as an ORF; its role is uncertain. Trimming at V came to 8 bases and at J to 3 bases, leaving 8 bases not matched to a gene. CDR3 size: 14 residues.

The chain joins TRBV18 to TRBJ2-1, with TRBD2 matching over 9 bases. This CDR3 region has 17 residues. Losses at the gene ends were 2 bases for V and 0 bases for J; bases not matched to a gene: 5. Looked up from germline, CDR1 is KGHSH and CDR2 is LQKENI. The CDR3 loop reads CASSPVAGGSSYNEQFF. CDR3 in DNA: TGTGCCAGCTCACCAGTTGCGGGGGGGAGCTCCTACAATGAGCAGTTCTTC.

This clone has more than one count but fewer than ten. The chain couples TRBV10-3 to TRBJ2-7, with 9 bases matching TRBD2. The J segment lost 4 bases and the V segment lost 6 bases, leaving 4 bases of the junction unmatched. This CDR3 has 13 amino acids. Per the germline V gene, CDR1 is ENHRY and CDR2 is SYGVKD. This CDR3 is CAISGTSRYEQYF. The CDR3 DNA reads as TGTGCCATCAGCGGGACTAGCAGGTACGAGCAGTACTTC.

The chain uses TRBV5-8 and TRBJ2-3, with D unresolved. Germline values: CDR1 SGHTS, CDR2 YDEGEE. V was cut by 1 base and J by 2 bases, with 2 bases left in between. This CDR3 has 12 residues. Written as DNA, the CDR3 is TGTGCCAGCAGCTTGCTCACAGATACGCAGTATTTT. Its translation: CASSLLTDTQYF.

This chain joins TRBV6-4 and TRBJ2-3; TRBD1 matches 9 bases. The CDR3 has 13 residues. Looked up from germline, CDR1 is MRHNA and CDR2 is SNTAGT. With 3 bases clipped from V and 10 bases from J, the junction kept 5 bases outside the gene matches. CDR3 amino acids: CASSDVTGGPQYF. CDR3 in DNA: TGTGCCAGCAGTGATGTGACAGGGGGTCCGCAGTATTTT.

The chain joins TRBV11-3 to TRBJ2-7, with 12 bases matching TRBD2. Trimming took 6 bases from V and 2 from J; bases not matched to a gene: 5. From germline, CDR1 is SGHNT and CDR2 YENEEA. The CDR3 length is 15 residues. This chain's CDR3 is CASSKGLAGTYEQYF. In nucleotides, the CDR3 is TGTGCCAGCAGTAAAGGACTAGCGGGGACCTACGAGCAGTACTTC.

The chain recombines TRBV5-4 with TRBJ2-2; 8 positions agree with TRBD1. The CDR3 is made up of 15 amino acids. V gave up 4 bases and J gave up 2 bases; unmatched junction bases: 4. Germline values: CDR1 SGHNT, CDR2 YYREEE (reference sequence). For the CDR3, the DNA is TGTGCCAGCAGCAGAGACAGGGGCAACACCGGGGAGCTGTTTTTT. This gives the protein CASSRDRGNTGELFF.

On this clone: A junction end diverges from the germline sequence, so it may reflect a read error. The chain carries TRBV6-1 and TRBJ1-1, with TRBD1 identical over 9 bases. The CDR3 is 11 residues long. Germline CDR1 and CDR2: MNHNS and SASEGT. The DNA of the CDR3 is TGTGCCAGCAGGGAAGGGACAGGGGCTTTCTTT. The encoded protein is CASREGTGAFF.

CDR3 in amino acids: CASSLADSYGYTF. In DNA form, the CDR3 reads TGCGCCAGCAGCTTGGCCGACAGCTATGGCTACACCTTC. The chain couples TRBV5-1 to TRBJ1-2; tentatively, D is TRBD1 (5 bases). This CDR3 spans 13 amino acids. Germline lookup yields CDR1 SGHRS and CDR2 YFSETQ. V lost 0 bases and J 4 bases, leaving 7 bases between the germline ends.

The chain uses TRBV10-3 and TRBJ2-5, with 8 bases aligning to TRBD1. This CDR3 is 15 amino acids long. Germline V gene lookup returns CDR1 ENHRY and CDR2 SYGVKD. The V and J ends lost 5 bases and 4 bases, in that order; junction bases with no gene match: 9. The CDR3 region is CAISFEQGVGETQYF. CDR3 nucleotide sequence: TGTGCCATCAGTTTCGAACAGGGGGTTGGAGAGACCCAGTACTTC.

This chain connects TRBV10-2 to TRBJ1-6; D might be TRBD1 (5 bases). CDR3 size: 14 residues. The germline V gene has CDR1 WSHSY and CDR2 SAAADI. Trimming pared 2 bases from V and 6 bases from J, leaving 8 bases between. The CDR3 nucleotides are TGCGCCAGCAGTGAGGGGGCATTTAATTCACCCCTCCACTTT. Its protein is CASSEGAFNSPLHF.

The chain carries TRBV5-4 and TRBJ2-5; D perhaps matches TRBD1 (6 bases). V shed 2 bases and J shed 4 bases, with 12 bases lying between them. The CDR3 has 14 amino acids. Looked up from germline, CDR1 is SGHNT and CDR2 is YYREEE (reference sequence). The CDR3 spells CASSFQGRRETQYF. In nucleotides, the CDR3 is TGTGCCAGCAGCTTCCAGGGGCGCCGAGAGACCCAGTACTTC.

The gene calls are TRBV7-9 and TRBJ1-1; 9 bases are a match to TRBD1. The CDR3 extends over 12 amino acids. CDR1 is SEHNR and CDR2 is FQNEAQ in the germline V gene (reference sequence). J was trimmed by 10 bases and V by 6 bases; bases with no gene match: 6. The DNA for the CDR3 is TGTGCCAGCAGTACAGGGGGCCTCGGAGCTTTCTTT. This translates into CASSTGGLGAFF.

The V call is TRBV19, the J call TRBJ2-7; D is perhaps TRBD1 (6 bases). V lost 6 bases and J lost 7, with 19 bases in between. The CDR3 is made up of 14 amino acids. Germline lookup yields CDR1 LNHDA and CDR2 SQIVND (reference sequence). Here the CDR3 reads CASRPLGDTAEQYF. CDR3 DNA sequence: TGTGCCAGTAGACCTTTAGGGGACACGGCAGAGCAGTACTTC.

The CDR3 nucleotides are TGCGCCAGCAGCCAAGATGCGACTAGCGGGGTGTATGAGCAGTTCTTC. It encodes CASSQDATSGVYEQFF. The chain links TRBV4-1 to TRBJ2-1, with 11 bases fitting TRBD2. This CDR3 region has 16 residues. Germline V gene lookup returns CDR1 MGHRA and CDR2 YSYEKL. Germline trimming cut 0 bases from V and 8 bases from J; bases unmatched to any gene: 6.

This rearrangement joins TRBV9 to TRBJ1-2; TRBD1 aligns across 8 bases. V shed 1 base and J 5 bases; nucleotides not matched to a gene: 7. In germline, CDR1 is SGDLS, CDR2 YYNGEE. The CDR3 consists of 15 residues. This CDR3 reads CASSVMTGVPYGYTF. In nucleotides, the CDR3 is TGTGCCAGCAGCGTAATGACAGGGGTCCCTTATGGCTACACCTTC. Combining the CDR3 with reference TRBV9 and TRBJ1-2 gives the whole variable domain DSGVTQTPKHLITATGQRVTLRCSPRSGDLSVYWYQQSLDQGLQFLIQYYNGEERAKGNILERFSAQQFPDLHSELNLSSLELGDSALYFCASSVMTGVPYGYTFGSGTRLTVV.

In DNA, the CDR3 is TGTGCCAGCAGCGCACAGGGGTCCGGAAACACCATATATTTT. It encodes CASSAQGSGNTIYF. This sequence joins TRBV5-6 and TRBJ1-3, with 7 bases that match TRBD1. CDR3 size: 14 residues. Germline values: CDR1 SGHDT, CDR2 YYEEEE. J lost 4 bases, V lost 4 bases, and 5 bases had no gene match.

The chain joins TRBV6-2 or TRBV6-3 to TRBJ2-1; 11 bases fit TRBD2. The germline V gene encodes CDR1 MNHEY and CDR2 SVGEGT. There are 18 residues in the CDR3. V lost 0 bases, J lost 6 bases, and 10 bases stayed unmatched. For the CDR3, the DNA is TGTGCCAGCAGTTACTCGGGTAGCGGGGGGGCCGGCCGCAATGAGCAGTTCTTC. This encodes CASSYSGSGGAGRNEQFF.